This T cell receptor beta chain was observed in a study of CD8 T cells in ankylosing spondylitis. The CDR3 loop spans 14 amino acids. Germline assignment: CDR1 DFQATT and CDR2 SNEGSKA (reference sequence). The ends were cut back, 3 bases at V and 0 bases at J, with 8 bases in the middle. TCRdb analysed the 5' RACE reads with MiXCR anew, one entry per CDR3 protein. The data show 150,000 to 200,000 distinct CDR3 sequences, roughly 31% seen once. The V and J genes are TRBV20-1 and TRBJ2-2; a weak D match, TRBD2 (5 bases). The material sequenced was synovial fluid, either unsorted or a sorted T cell fraction (not recorded which). The TCR comes from a male donor with ankylosing spondylitis. Here the CDR3 DNA reads TGCAGTGCTAGGTTCGGGGCGAACACCGGGGAGCTGTTTTTT. Residues: CSARFGANTGELFF.